This T cell receptor beta chain was identified in a study of T cells after yellow fever vaccination. Study results and limitations: Clonotypes found in both CD4 and CD8 compartments made up a small share. Abundant clonotypes from the bulk population could contaminate FACS-sorted repertoires.

The CDR3 totals 14 residues. The germline V gene has CDR1 ENHRY and CDR2 SYGVKD. The V and J ends lost 8 bases and 0 bases respectively, with 11 bases between them. Many counts were recorded for this clonotype. The antigen remains unidentified. Making TCR cDNA involved 5'RACE template switching, which added UMIs and a universal primer site. TCRdb re-called the 5' RACE reads with MiXCR, one entry per CDR3 protein. The table has around 260,000 distinct CDR3 sequences, about 5.2% seen once. This receptor was identified in a man younger than 35 who received the YFV17D yellow fever vaccine. The sample here was CD4+ T cells sorted from PBMCs, taken on the day of the yellow fever booster vaccination. This chain links TRBV10-3 with TRBJ1-5; D is undetermined. The CDR3 sequence: CAIGRAYSNQPQHF. The CDR3 DNA is TGTGCCATCGGGCGAGCCTATAGCAATCAGCCCCAGCATTTT.